This is a list of T cell receptor beta chains from one sample in a study of a mutant IDH1 vaccine in newly diagnosed glioma. Measured with immunoSEQ multiplex PCR; TCRdb has only the in-frame clones, and not every one. This table holds 60,000 or so clones, roughly 82% found once. For these receptors, no antigen is known. The source material was PBMCs, sampled from a glioma patient whose treatment included an IDH1 peptide vaccine. The receptors here all came from a woman aged 18-29 years with glioma. Some clones in this sample may be carry-over from other donors' samples. Each CDR3 is given with its conserved first and last residue. The D gene is left open where the match is weak. Clone size appears in some rows only: once, few, many, or a class for an expanded clone.

D gene	V gene	clone size	J gene	CDR3 DNA	CDR3 protein
-	TRBV9	-	TRBJ1-3	TGTGCCAGCAGCGTAGACAGGTCTCTCTCTGGAAACACCATATATTTT	CASSVDRSLSGNTIYF
-	TRBV28	-	TRBJ2-7	TGTGCCAGCAGTATCAGGGGAAGGCAGTACTTC	CASSIRGRQYF
-	TRBV7-9	-	TRBJ1-5	TGTGCCAGCAGCTTAGGGCTAGGGGTTCAGCCCCAGCATTTT	CASSLGLGVQPQHF
TRBD2	TRBV10-3	-	TRBJ2-1	TGTGCCAGCAGCGCACTAGCGGGGAGGGATGAGCAGTTCTTC	CASSALAGRDEQFF
TRBD1	TRBV4-3	-	TRBJ2-5	TGCGCCAGCAGCCAAGTAGGGGGCAGTCAAGAGACCCAGTACTTC	CASSQVGGSQETQYF
-	TRBV5-1	-	TRBJ1-2	TGCGCCAGCAGCTTGATCCAGAGGGGCTACACCTTC	CASSLIQRGYTF
-	TRBV19	few	TRBJ1-1	TGTGCCAGTACCACCGTGGGGGGGGGCACTGAAGCTTTCTTT	CASTTVGGGTEAFF
-	TRBV5-4	-	TRBJ1-5	TGTGCCAGCAGCTTGCCAGGGAGAAATCAGCCCCAGCATTTT	CASSLPGRNQPQHF
-	TRBV6-5	-	TRBJ1-2	TGTGCCAGCAGTTACGCCGGAAACTATGGCTACACCTTC	CASSYAGNYGYTF
-	TRBV7-2	-	TRBJ2-7	TGTGCCAGCAGCGTACATTGGGATGACACGAGGGACGAGCAGTACTTC	CASSVHWDDTRDEQYF
TRBD1	TRBV2	-	TRBJ1-5	TGTGCCAGCAGGGGACAGGCGGTACGCAATCAGCCCCAGCATTTT	CASRGQAVRNQPQHF
TRBD2	TRBV9	-	TRBJ2-7	TGTGCCAGCAGCGTCCTAGCGGGAGGGAGGGTCGAGCAGTACTTC	CASSVLAGGRVEQYF
-	TRBV5-1	once	TRBJ1-2	TGCGCCAGCAGCTCGCAGGGTCAACATGGCTACACCTTC	CASSSQGQHGYTF
-	TRBV7-9	-	TRBJ2-2	TGTGCCAGCAGCCTTCGGACAGGGGAGCTGTTTTTT	CASSLRTGELFF
-	TRBV18	-	TRBJ1-2	TGTGCCAGCTCACCAAAAACAGAGGGATACGGCTACACCTTC	CASSPKTEGYGYTF
TRBD1	TRBV7-9	-	TRBJ2-5	TGTGCCAGCAGCTGGGTGTCGGACAGGGGGGAAGAGACCCAGTACTTC	CASSWVSDRGEETQYF
-	TRBV9	-	TRBJ2-2	TGTGCCAGCAGCCCCATTGACGGGGAGCTGTTTTTT	CASSPIDGELFF
TRBD1	TRBV6-5	-	TRBJ1-1	TGTGCCAGCAGTTACTCGGACAGGGGGAAAGCTTTCTTT	CASSYSDRGKAFF
-	TRBV11-2	-	TRBJ2-1	TGTGCCAGCAGCCTCCTGACCCTCTCCTACAATGAGCAGTTCTTC	CASSLLTLSYNEQFF
-	TRBV9	-	TRBJ2-1	TGTGCCAGCAGCGGGGGGGATCCCCCCTCCTACAATGAGCAGTTCTTC	CASSGGDPPSYNEQFF
TRBD2	TRBV7-9	-	TRBJ2-7	TGTGCCAGCGGCGGGAGCTCCTACGAGCAGTACTTC	CASGGSSYEQYF
-	TRBV6-6	-	TRBJ2-7	TGTGCCAGCAGTGACCGGGACGAGCAGTACTTC	CASSDRDEQYF
-	TRBV19	-	TRBJ2-7	TGTGCCAGTAGTACGAAGGGTGGTTGGACCTACGAGCAGTACTTC	CASSTKGGWTYEQYF
TRBD1	TRBV2	-	TRBJ1-1	TGTGCCAGCAGGCGGGACAGTCAGAACACTGAAGCTTTCTTT	CASRRDSQNTEAFF
-	TRBV13	-	TRBJ1-4	TGTGCCAGCAGCTGGACAGAGGGGATGGGTGAAAAACTGTTTTTT	CASSWTEGMGEKLFF
TRBD1	TRBV5-6	once	TRBJ2-6	TGTGCCACCAGGGAGACAGGGGTATCTGGGGCCAACGTCCTGACTTTC	CATRETGVSGANVLTF
-	TRBV14	-	TRBJ2-7	TGTGCCAGCAGCCTAGTCGGGGGCTACGAGCAGTACTTC	CASSLVGGYEQYF
TRBD1	TRBV6-4	-	TRBJ1-5	TGTGCCAGCAGTGACTCGGGGACAGGGGTGAAGCCCCAGCATTTT	CASSDSGTGVKPQHF
-	TRBV7-6	-	TRBJ2-5	TGTGCCAGCAGCTCAGTAGGGGGAGAAGACGGGGAGACCCAGTACTTC	CASSSVGGEDGETQYF
-	TRBV28	once	TRBJ1-1	TGTGCCAGCAGTCTGCTTGGGGCCCACACTGAAGCTTTCTTT	CASSLLGAHTEAFF
-	TRBV25-1	few	TRBJ1-6	TGTGCCAGCCATATAGGGACCGATAATTCACCCCTCCACTTT	CASHIGTDNSPLHF
-	TRBV7-3	few	TRBJ1-1	TGTGCCAGCAGCTTAAAAGGGGCAGGGAGCACTGAAGCTTTCTTT	CASSLKGAGSTEAFF
-	TRBV29-1	few	TRBJ1-4	TGCAGCGTGGAGAGTGGGGGGGGAAAACTGTTTTTT	CSVESGGGKLFF
-	TRBV6-5	-	TRBJ2-4	TGTGCCAGCAGCGAGGGAATCATTCAGTACTTC	CASSEGIIQYF
-	TRBV6-5	-	TRBJ1-3	TGTGCCAGCAGTTACGGCAGCCGCATCTCTGGAAACACCATATATTTT	CASSYGSRISGNTIYF
TRBD2	TRBV6-6	-	TRBJ2-7	TGTGCCAGCAGTTCCCTAGCGGGAGGGGTCGAGCAGTACTTC	CASSSLAGGVEQYF
-	TRBV5-4	-	TRBJ1-3	TGTGCCAGCAGTCCAAATCTCTCTGGAAACACCATATATTTT	CASSPNLSGNTIYF
-	TRBV30	-	TRBJ1-3	TGTGCCTGGGGCGCGGGAAACACCATATATTTT	CAWGAGNTIYF
-	TRBV30	-	TRBJ1-5	TGTGCGGGGAGTCTACACCCAGGGCAGCCCCAGCATTTT	CAGSLHPGQPQHF
-	TRBV5-1	once	TRBJ2-2	TGCGCCAGCAGCCGAGGAAGCCTTAACACCGGGGAGCTGTTTTTT	CASSRGSLNTGELFF
-	TRBV7-8	-	TRBJ2-2	TGTGCCAGCAGCGAGGGGTCCGGGGAGCTGTTTTTT	CASSEGSGELFF
-	TRBV10-1	-	TRBJ2-1	TGCGCCAGCAGTAGGGACCTGAGCTCCTACAATGAGCAGTTCTTC	CASSRDLSSYNEQFF
-	TRBV7-6	once	TRBJ1-4	TGTGCCAGCAGCCCGACCGCCAGGGTTGAAAAACTGTTTTTT	CASSPTARVEKLFF
TRBD1	TRBV4-1	few	TRBJ1-2	TGCGCCAGCAGCCCGTCCGTGGGACAGGGGGCCAGGGGCTACACCTTC	CASSPSVGQGARGYTF
-	TRBV18	-	TRBJ2-4	TGTGCCAGCTCACATTCGAGGGGGGGCGATATTCAGTACTTC	CASSHSRGGDIQYF
-	TRBV27	once	TRBJ2-7	TGTGCCAGCAGTTTATACTACTCCCACTACGAGCAGTACTTC	CASSLYYSHYEQYF
-	TRBV14	-	TRBJ2-7	TGTGCCAGCAGCCCTCGGATAGAGGCCTACGAGCAGTACTTC	CASSPRIEAYEQYF
TRBD1	TRBV5-1	-	TRBJ2-6	TGCGCCAGCAGCCCTAAACTCCGGGACAGCTCCTCTGGGGCCAACGTCCTGACTTTC	CASSPKLRDSSSGANVLTF
-	TRBV6-5	-	TRBJ1-1	TGTGCCAGCAGTTACTCCGGGACCCTCACTGAAGCTTTCTTT	CASSYSGTLTEAFF
-	TRBV6-5	-	TRBJ1-1	TGTGCCAGCAGTTACCCCGGACAGACTGAAGCTTTCTTT	CASSYPGQTEAFF
-	TRBV9	once	TRBJ2-7	TGTGCCAGCAGCGTAGGGGCGTACGAGCAGTACTTC	CASSVGAYEQYF
-	TRBV10-3	-	TRBJ2-7	TGTGCCATCAGTGACGAGATCTCCTACGAGCAGTACTTC	CAISDEISYEQYF
-	TRBV18	-	TRBJ1-4	TGTGCCAGCTCACCAAGTGTGTTGGCTAATGAAAAACTGTTTTTT	CASSPSVLANEKLFF